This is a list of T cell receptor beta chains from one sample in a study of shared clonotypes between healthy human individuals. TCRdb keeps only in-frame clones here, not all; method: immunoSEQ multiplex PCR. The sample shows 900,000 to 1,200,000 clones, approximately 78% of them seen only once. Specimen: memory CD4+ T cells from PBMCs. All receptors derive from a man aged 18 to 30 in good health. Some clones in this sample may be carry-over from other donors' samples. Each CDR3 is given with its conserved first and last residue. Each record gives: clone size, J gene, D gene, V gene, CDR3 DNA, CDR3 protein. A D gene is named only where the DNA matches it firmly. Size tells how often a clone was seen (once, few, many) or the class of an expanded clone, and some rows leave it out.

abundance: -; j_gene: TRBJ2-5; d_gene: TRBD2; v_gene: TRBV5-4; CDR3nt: TGTGCCAGCAGCCGGGAGGCTAGCGGGAGCACAAGCCAAGAGACCCAGTACTTC; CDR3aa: CASSREASGSTSQETQYF
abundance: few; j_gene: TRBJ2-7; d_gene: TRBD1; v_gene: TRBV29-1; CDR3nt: TGCAGCGCCCGGACAGGGGGCAACGAGCAGTACTTC; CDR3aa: CSARTGGNEQYF
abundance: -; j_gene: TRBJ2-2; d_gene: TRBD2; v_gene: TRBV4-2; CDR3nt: TGTGCCAGCAGCCCCTTATTGACTAGCGGGAGTACCCCCACCGGGGAGCTGTTTTTT; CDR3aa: CASSPLLTSGSTPTGELFF
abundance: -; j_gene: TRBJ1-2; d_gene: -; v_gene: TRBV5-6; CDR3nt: TGTGCCAGCAGCTTTGGCGCCAGGGCGGGTGGCTACACCTTC; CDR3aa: CASSFGARAGGYTF
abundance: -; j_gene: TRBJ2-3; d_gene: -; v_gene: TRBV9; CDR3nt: TGTGCCAGCAGCCCCACAGGACAGCCAGATACGCAGTATTTT; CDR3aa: CASSPTGQPDTQYF
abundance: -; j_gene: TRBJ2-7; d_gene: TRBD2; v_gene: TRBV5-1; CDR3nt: TGCGCCAGCAGCTTGGAACTAGCGGGAGGGATCTACGAGCAGTACTTC; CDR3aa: CASSLELAGGIYEQYF
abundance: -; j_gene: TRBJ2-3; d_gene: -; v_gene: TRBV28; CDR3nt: TGTGCCAGCAGTTTTTACAGGGGCACAGATACGCAGTATTTT; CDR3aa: CASSFYRGTDTQYF
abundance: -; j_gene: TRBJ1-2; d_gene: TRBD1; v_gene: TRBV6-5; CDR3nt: TGTGCCAGCAGTATCGACAGGGGGCCTTATGGCTACACCTTC; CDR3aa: CASSIDRGPYGYTF
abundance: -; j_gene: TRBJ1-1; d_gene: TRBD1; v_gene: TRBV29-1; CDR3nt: TGCAGCGCCTACTTCGGGGACAGGGGAAGCGCAGCTTTCTTT; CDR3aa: CSAYFGDRGSAAFF
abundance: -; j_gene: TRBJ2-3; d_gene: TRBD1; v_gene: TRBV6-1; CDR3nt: TGTGCCAGCAGCGAAGACAGGGTGGGCACAGATACGCAGTATTTT; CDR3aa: CASSEDRVGTDTQYF
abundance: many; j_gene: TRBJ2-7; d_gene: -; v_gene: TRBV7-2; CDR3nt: TGTGCCAGCAGCTTAGTTGCACAGCGGCACTCCTACGAGCAGTACTTC; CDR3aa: CASSLVAQRHSYEQYF
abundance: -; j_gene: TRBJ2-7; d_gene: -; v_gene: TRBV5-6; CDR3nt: TGTGCCAGCAGCTTGGTGAACAGGGGAGGGGAGCAGTACTTC; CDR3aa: CASSLVNRGGEQYF
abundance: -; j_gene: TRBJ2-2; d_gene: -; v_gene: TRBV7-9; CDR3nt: TGTGCCAGCAGCTTAGATGGGCGGAACACCGGGGAGCTGTTTTTT; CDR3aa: CASSLDGRNTGELFF
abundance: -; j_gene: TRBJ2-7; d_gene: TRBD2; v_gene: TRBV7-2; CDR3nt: TGTGCCAGCAGCCCAGGAGGGCTAGCGGGAGCCTACGAGCAGTACTTC; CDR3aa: CASSPGGLAGAYEQYF
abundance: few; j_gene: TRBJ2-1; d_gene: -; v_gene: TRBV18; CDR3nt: TGTGCCAGCTCAACGGGGGACTTATACAATGAGCAGTTCTTC; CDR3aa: CASSTGDLYNEQFF
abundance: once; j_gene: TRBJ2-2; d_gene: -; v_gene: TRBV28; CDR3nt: TGTGCCAGCAGTCCCAGGTGGGATGACACCGGGGAGCTGTTTTTT; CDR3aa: CASSPRWDDTGELFF
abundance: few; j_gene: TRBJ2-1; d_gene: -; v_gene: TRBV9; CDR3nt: TGTGCCAGCAGCGTAGAGATTAGGGCCTACAATGAGCAGTTCTTC; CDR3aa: CASSVEIRAYNEQFF
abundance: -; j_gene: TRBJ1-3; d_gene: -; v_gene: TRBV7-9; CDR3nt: TGTGCCAGCAGCTTTACCACGGGACATGGTGGAAACACCATATATTTT; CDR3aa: CASSFTTGHGGNTIYF
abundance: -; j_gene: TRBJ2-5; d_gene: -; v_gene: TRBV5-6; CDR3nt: TGTGCCAGCAGCGGGAAGTGGCACGAGGGAGAGACCCAGTACTTC; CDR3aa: CASSGKWHEGETQYF
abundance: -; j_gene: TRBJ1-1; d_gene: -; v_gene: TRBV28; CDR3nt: TGTGCCAGCAGTTTATTCGGGCAGGCAAACACTGAAGCTTTCTTT; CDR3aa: CASSLFGQANTEAFF
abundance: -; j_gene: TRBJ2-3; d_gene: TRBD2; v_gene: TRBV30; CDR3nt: TGTGCCTGGAGGGAGCCCCTGAGCGGGAGGGCCTGGTTCGCAGATACGCAGTATTTT; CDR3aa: CAWREPLSGRAWFADTQYF
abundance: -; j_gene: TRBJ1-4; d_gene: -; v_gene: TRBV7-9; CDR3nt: TGTGCTGCTAGTAGGGGTGCGCAAACGCTCGAGAAACTGTTTTTT; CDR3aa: CAASRGAQTLEKLFF
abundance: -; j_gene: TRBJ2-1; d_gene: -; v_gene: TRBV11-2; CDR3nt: -; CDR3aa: CASSLVAEGSGRSMFF
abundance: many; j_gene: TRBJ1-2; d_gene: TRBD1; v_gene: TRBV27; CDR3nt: TGTGCCAGCAGACACTCCGGACAGGGAGTTGGCTACACCTTC; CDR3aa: CASRHSGQGVGYTF
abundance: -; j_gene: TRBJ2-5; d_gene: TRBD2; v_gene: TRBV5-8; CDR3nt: TGTGCCAGCGGGGCCACTAGCGTTCAGTACTTC; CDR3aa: CASGATSVQYF
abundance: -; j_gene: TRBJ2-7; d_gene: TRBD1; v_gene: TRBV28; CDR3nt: TGTGCCAGCACAGGGGGCCTTCCAGCCTACGAGCAGTACTTC; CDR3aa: CASTGGLPAYEQYF
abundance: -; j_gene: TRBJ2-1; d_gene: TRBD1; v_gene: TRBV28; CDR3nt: TGTGCCAGCAGTCTGACAGGGTACAATGAGCAGTTCTTC; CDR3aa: CASSLTGYNEQFF
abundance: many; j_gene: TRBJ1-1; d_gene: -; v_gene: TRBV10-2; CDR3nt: TGCGCCAGCAGCGGGGGGATGAACACTGAAGCTTTCTTT; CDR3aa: CASSGGMNTEAFF
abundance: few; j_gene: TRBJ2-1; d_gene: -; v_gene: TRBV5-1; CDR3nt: TGCGCCAGCAGCATGAGCCAGGGATACAATGAGCAGTTCTTC; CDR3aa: CASSMSQGYNEQFF
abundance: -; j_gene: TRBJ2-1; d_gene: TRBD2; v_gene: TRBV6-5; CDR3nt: TGTGCCAGCAGTTACGGCGGGAGGGCCTACAATGAGCAGTTCTTC; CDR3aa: CASSYGGRAYNEQFF
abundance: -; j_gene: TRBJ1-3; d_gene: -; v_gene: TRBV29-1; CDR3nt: TGCAGCGTTGGCAGAGGAAACACCATATATTTT; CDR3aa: CSVGRGNTIYF
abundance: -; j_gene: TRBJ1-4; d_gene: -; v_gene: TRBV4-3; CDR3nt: TGCGCCAGCAGCCAAGTATACAGGGATGAAAAACTGTTTTTT; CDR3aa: CASSQVYRDEKLFF
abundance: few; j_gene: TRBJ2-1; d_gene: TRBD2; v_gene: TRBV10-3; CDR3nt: TGTGCTCAGGGTCTAGCGGGAGGTGAGCAGTTCTTC; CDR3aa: CAQGLAGGEQFF
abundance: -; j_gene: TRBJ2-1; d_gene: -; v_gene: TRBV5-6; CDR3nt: TGTGCCAGCAGCTTGGGCCGGGTCCGGGAGCAGTTCTTC; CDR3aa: CASSLGRVREQFF
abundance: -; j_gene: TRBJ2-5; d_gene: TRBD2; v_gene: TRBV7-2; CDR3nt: TGTGCCAGCAGCCGGGGACTAGCGGTTTGGGAGACCCAGTACTTC; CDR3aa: CASSRGLAVWETQYF
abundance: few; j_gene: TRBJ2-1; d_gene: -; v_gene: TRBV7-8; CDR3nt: TGTGCCAGCAGCTTTAGGACTGTTTACAATGAGCAGTTCTTC; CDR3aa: CASSFRTVYNEQFF
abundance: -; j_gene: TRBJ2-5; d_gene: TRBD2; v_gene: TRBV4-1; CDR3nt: TGCGCCAGCAGCCAAACCGGGACTAGCGGGAGTAGGTCCCAGTACTTC; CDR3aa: CASSQTGTSGSRSQYF
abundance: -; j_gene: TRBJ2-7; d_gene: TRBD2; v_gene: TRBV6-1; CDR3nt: TGTGCCAGCAGTGAAGGGACTAGCGGGACCTCCTACGAGCAGTACTTC; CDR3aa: CASSEGTSGTSYEQYF
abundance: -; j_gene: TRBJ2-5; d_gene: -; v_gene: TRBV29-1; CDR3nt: TGCAGCGTTGCCTACTACGCCCGGGAGACCCAGTACTTC; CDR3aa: CSVAYYARETQYF
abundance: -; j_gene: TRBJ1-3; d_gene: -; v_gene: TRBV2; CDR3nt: TGTGCCAGCAGTGAAGCGGGTACAGTGTCTGGAAACACCATATATTTT; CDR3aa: CASSEAGTVSGNTIYF
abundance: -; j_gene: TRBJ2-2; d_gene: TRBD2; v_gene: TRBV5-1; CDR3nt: TGCGCCAGCAGCTTGGCCGCGACTAGCGGGAGTGGGGAGCTGTTTTTT; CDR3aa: CASSLAATSGSGELFF
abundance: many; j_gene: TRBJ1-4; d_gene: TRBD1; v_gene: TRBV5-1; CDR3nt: TGCGCCAGCAGCAAATCGACCGGGACAGCGGGAGAAAAACTGTTTTTT; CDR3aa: CASSKSTGTAGEKLFF
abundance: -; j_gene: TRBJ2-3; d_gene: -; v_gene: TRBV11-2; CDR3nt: TGTGCCAGCAGCCCAACTAGAAACACAGATACGCAGTATTTT; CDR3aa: CASSPTRNTDTQYF
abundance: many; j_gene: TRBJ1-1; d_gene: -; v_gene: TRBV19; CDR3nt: TGTGCCAGTAGTTCCATAGGCGCGGGGGGGAACACTGAAGCTTTCTTT; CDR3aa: CASSSIGAGGNTEAFF
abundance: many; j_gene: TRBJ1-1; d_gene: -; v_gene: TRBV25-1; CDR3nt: TGTGCCAGCAGTGAAAGCGGTTCGGGGAACACTGAAGCTTTCTTT; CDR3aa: CASSESGSGNTEAFF
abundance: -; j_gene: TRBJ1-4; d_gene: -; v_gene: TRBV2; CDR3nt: TGTGCCAGCAGTAAAGTAACCTCCCCCGAGGGTGAAAAACTGTTTTTT; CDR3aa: CASSKVTSPEGEKLFF
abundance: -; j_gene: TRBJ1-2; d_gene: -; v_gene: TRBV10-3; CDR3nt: TGTGCCATCAGTGATATCCGGGGAGCTAACTATGGCTACACCTTC; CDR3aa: CAISDIRGANYGYTF
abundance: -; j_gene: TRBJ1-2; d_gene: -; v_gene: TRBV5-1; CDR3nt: TGCGCCAGCAGCCCGACGACAGAGAACTATGGCTACACCTTC; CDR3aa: CASSPTTENYGYTF
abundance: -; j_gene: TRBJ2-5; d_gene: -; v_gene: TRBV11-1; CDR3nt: TGTGCCAGCAGCTTAGCAATAGAGGGGACCCAGTACTTC; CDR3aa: CASSLAIEGTQYF
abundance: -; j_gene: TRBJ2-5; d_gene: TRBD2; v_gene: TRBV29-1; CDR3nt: TGCAGCGTCTCCCGAGCGGGGGCGTTGGCGGAGACCCAGTACTTC; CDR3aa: CSVSRAGALAETQYF
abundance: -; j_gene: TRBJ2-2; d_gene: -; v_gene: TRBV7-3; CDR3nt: TGTGCCAGCAGCTTAAAAGCTAGGGGCACCGGGGAGCTGTTTTTT; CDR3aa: CASSLKARGTGELFF
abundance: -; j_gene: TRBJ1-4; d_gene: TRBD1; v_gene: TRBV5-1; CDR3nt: TGCGCCAGCAGCTTGTCGGGACAGGGGACTGAAAAACTGTTTTTT; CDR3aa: CASSLSGQGTEKLFF
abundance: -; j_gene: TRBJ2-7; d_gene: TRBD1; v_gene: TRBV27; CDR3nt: TGTGCCAGCAGATATCTAAGGGGACAGGGTTATGAGCAGTACTTC; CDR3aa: CASRYLRGQGYEQYF